This TCR beta chain was identified during a study of a mutant IDH1 vaccine in newly diagnosed glioma. Study results and caveats: Top-clonotype changes in peripheral T cells seemed unrelated to pseudoprogression. Vaccination induced immune responses in around 93% of patients.

Data came from immunoSEQ multiplex PCR; TCRdb stores just in-frame clones and leaves some out. The table shows about 36,000 clones, with roughly 80% occurring only once. Specified time point: baseline, week 1 (first vaccination visit). Stated treatment: pre-vaccination baseline after standard-of-care therapy. Germline CDR1 SGHRS, CDR2 YFSETQ. The CDR3 has 14 amino acids. The ends were cut back, 4 bases at V and 6 bases at J, with 16 bases in the middle. A remark on this clone: Antigen specificity is unknown.

The chain couples TRBV5-1 to TRBJ1-2, with a possible D match to TRBD1 (6 bases). The sample consisted of PBMCs, taken from a glioma patient treated with radiotherapy, temozolomide or both. The receptor was derived from a man in his forties with glioma. Some clones in this sample may be carry-over from other donors' samples. CDR3 DNA: TGCGCCAGCAGCACCAGGGGTCTACTAGATGGCTACACCTTC. It codes for CASSTRGLLDGYTF.